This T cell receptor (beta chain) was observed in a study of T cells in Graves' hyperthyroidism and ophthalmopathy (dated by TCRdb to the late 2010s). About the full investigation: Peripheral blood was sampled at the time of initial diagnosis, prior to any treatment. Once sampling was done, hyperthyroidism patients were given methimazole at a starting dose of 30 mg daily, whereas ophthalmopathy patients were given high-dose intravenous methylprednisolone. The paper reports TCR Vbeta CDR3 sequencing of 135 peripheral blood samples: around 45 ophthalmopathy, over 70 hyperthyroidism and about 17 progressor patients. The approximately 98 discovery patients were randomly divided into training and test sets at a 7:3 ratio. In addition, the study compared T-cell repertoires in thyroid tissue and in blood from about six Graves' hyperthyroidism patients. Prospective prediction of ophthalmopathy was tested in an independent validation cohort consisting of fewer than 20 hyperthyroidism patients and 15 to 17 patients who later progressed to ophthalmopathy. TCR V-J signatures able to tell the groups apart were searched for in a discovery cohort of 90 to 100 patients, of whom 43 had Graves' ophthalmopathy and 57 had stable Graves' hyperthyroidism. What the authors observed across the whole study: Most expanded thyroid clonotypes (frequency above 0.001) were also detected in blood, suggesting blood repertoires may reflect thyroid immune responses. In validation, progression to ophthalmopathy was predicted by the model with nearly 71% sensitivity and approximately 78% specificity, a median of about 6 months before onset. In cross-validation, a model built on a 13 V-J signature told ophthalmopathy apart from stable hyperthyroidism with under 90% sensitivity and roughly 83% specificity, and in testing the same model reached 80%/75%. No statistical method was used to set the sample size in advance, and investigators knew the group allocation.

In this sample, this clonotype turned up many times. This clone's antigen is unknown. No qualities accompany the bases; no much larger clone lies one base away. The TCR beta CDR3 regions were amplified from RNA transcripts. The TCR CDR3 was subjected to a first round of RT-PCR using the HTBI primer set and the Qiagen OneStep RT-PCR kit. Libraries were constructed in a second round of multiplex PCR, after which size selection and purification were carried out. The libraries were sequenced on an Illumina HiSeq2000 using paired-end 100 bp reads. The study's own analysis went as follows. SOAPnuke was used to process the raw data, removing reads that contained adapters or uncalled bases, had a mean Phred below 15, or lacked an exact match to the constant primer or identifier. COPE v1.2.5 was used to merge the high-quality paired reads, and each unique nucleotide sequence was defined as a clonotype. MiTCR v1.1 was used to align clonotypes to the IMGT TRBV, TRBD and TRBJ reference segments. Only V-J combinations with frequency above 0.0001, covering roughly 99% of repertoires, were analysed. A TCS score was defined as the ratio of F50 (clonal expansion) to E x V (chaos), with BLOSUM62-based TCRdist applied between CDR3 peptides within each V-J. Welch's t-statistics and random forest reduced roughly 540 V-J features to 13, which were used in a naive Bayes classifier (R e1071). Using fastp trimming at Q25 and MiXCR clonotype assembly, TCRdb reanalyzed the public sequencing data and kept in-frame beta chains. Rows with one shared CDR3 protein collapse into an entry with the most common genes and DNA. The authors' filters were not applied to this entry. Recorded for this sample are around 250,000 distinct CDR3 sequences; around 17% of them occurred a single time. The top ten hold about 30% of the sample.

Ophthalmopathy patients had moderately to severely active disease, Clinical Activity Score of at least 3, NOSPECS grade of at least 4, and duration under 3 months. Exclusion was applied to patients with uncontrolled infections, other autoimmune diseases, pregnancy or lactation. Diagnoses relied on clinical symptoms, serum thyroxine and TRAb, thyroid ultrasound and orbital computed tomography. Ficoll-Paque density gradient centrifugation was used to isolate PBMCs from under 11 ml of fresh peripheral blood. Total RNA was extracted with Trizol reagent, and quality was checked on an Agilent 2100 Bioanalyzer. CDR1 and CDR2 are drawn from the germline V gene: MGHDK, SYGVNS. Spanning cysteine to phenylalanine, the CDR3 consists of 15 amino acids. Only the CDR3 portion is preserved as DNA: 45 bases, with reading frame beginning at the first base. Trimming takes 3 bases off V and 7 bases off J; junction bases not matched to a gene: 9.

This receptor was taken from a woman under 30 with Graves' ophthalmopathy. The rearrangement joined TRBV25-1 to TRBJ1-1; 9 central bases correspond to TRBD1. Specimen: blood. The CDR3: CASSENLMGQGEAFF. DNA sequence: TGTGCCAGCAGTGAGAACTTAATGGGACAGGGTGAAGCTTTCTTT. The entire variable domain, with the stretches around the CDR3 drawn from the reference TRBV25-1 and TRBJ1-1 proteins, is EADIYQTPRYLVIGTGKKITLECSQTMGHDKMYWYQQDPGMELHLIHYSYGVNSTEKGDLSSESTVSRIRTEHFPLTLESARPSHTSQYLCASSENLMGQGEAFFGQGTRLTVV.